A single T cell receptor beta chain is shown here with its context. The record originates from a study of blood T cell repertoires in COVID-19. Across the whole study: Researchers got acute and convalescent COVID-19 samples from the United States, Italy and Spain.

Original processing methods: The assay estimated nucleated cells by amplifying reference gene primers. Profiling relied on immunoSEQ multiplex PCR, and the TCRdb table lists in-frame clones only, not all of them. Clone size and the V and J calls come from that table; the DNA yielded D and trimming. The sample has almost 400,000 clones, roughly 90% seen once. The CDR3 is 15 amino acids. Germline V gene sequence: CDR1 SNHLY, CDR2 FYNNEI. J gave up 8 bases and V 6 bases, and 6 bases lay outside the gene matches. The chain recombines TRBV2 with TRBJ2-2; 13 bases align to TRBD2. This TCR came from a woman aged 30 to 39 who had recovered from COVID-19. What was sequenced was PBMCs or T cells enriched from blood (not recorded which). Here the CDR3 reads CASSGTSGARGELFF. The CDR3 nucleotides read TGTGCCAGCAGCGGGACTAGCGGGGCCCGGGGGGAGCTGTTTTTT.